This T cell receptor (beta chain) is drawn from a study of cytomegalovirus exposure and HLA in healthy donors. The germline V and J ends were trimmed by 5 bases and 8 bases, with 12 bases remaining between them. The germline gives CDR1 MGHRA, CDR2 YSYEKL. The CDR3 spans 13 residues. The study ran its PCR with 60 Vbeta and 13 Jbeta primers. TCRdb's table, derived via immunoSEQ multiplex PCR, lists solely in-frame clones and lacks some. The profile shows about 130,000 clones, 73% of them singletons. This clone has a handful of counts. This CDR3 is also generated by other DNA sequences in the sample. The sequence was collected from a man aged 55 to 70 in good health and CMV-seropositive. Sequenced: PBMCs. J is TRBJ1-4 and V is TRBV4-1; tentative D call: TRBD1 (6 bases). The CDR3 DNA reads as TGCGCCAGCAGCGCCCAGGGGAGCGAAAAACTGTTTTTT. Protein sequence: CASSAQGSEKLFF.